Below, 2 T cell receptor beta chains from the same sample are listed, as sequenced in a study of blood T cell repertoires in COVID-19. Some clones are missing from TCRdb's copy, which holds only in-frame ones; the method was immunoSEQ multiplex PCR. Of 250,000 to 350,000 clones listed, less than 85% are singletons. Source material: peripheral blood. The source is a human donor with COVID-19, enrolled during active disease. The donor label of this sample is uncertain.

The chain uses TRBV7-2 and TRBJ2-7, with 7 nucleotides matching TRBD1. Germline CDR1 is SGHTA and CDR2 is FQGNSA. The length of the CDR3 is 14 residues. V shed 5 bases and J 0 bases; nucleotides not matched to a gene: 4. The CDR3 DNA sequence: TGTGCCAGCAGCACGGACAGGTACTCCTACGAGCAGTACTTC. Translating it yields CASSTDRYSYEQYF.

The rearrangement links TRBV30 to TRBJ2-3, with D possibly matching TRBD1 (5 bases). Germline assignment: CDR1 GTSNPN and CDR2 SVGIG (reference sequence). The V and J ends lost 0 bases and 2 bases respectively, with 9 bases between them. This CDR3 is 14 amino acids long. CDR3 in amino acids: CAWSVRQFTDTQYF. For the CDR3, the DNA is TGTGCCTGGAGTGTTCGACAGTTCACAGATACGCAGTATTTT.